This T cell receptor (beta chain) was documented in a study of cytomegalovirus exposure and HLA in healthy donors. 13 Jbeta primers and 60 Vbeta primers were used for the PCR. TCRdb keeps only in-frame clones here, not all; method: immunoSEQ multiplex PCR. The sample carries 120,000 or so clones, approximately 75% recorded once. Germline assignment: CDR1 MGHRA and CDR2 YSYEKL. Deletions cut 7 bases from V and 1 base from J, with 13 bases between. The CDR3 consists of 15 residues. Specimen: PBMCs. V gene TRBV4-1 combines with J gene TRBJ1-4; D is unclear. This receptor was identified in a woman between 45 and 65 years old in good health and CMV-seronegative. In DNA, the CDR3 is TGCGCCAGCAACCTTTACGCGGGAACTAATGAAAAACTGTTTTTT. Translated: CASNLYAGTNEKLFF.